This T cell receptor (beta chain) came from a study of blood T cell repertoires in COVID-19. Turning to the study itself: The origin of the acute and convalescent COVID-19 samples was the United States, Italy and Spain.

The CDR3 loop spans 16 amino acids. V dropped 0 bases and J dropped 4; count of bases not matched to a gene: 4. Germline CDR1 is SGHRS and CDR2 is YFSETQ. Concerning this clone itself: Other DNA sequences in the sample encode the same CDR3.

Produced via immunoSEQ multiplex PCR; TCRdb's table is partial and in-frame only. Among more than 250,000 clones listed, nearly 90% were seen once. The clonotype originates from a young woman who had recovered from COVID-19. The sample was PBMCs or T cells enriched from blood (not recorded which). The chain is built from TRBV5-1 and TRBJ2-1, with 10 positions matching TRBD1. CDR3 residues: CASSLAGTGVYNEQFF. Written as DNA, the CDR3 is TGCGCCAGCAGCTTGGCCGGGACAGGGGTTTACAATGAGCAGTTCTTC. Based on the CDR3 plus reference TRBV5-1 and TRBJ2-1, the full variable domain is KAGVTQTPRYLIKTRGQQVTLSCSPISGHRSVSWYQQTPGQGLQFLFEYFSETQRNKGNFPGRFSGRQFSNSRSEMNVSTLELGDSALYLCASSLAGTGVYNEQFFGPGTRLTVL.